The 25 T cell receptor beta chains below were found in one sample sequenced in a study of TIL therapy for anti-PD-1-resistant metastatic lung cancer. Time point specified: pre-treatment sample, taken before nivolumab and TIL therapy. The libraries were made with immunoSEQ v3. Profiled with immunoSEQ multiplex PCR; TCRdb holds only in-frame clones, not every one. The sample includes roughly 54,000 clones, 80% to 90% seen only once; the top ten take just over 2.5%. The specimen was blood, collected at baseline. The receptors here all came from a person between 25 and 80 years old with non-small cell lung cancer.

The V call is TRBV7-8, the J call TRBJ1-2, with D unclear. Trimming took off 0 bases at V and 0 bases at J, with 11 bases between the two ends. This CDR3 has 16 amino acids. Germline V CDR1 and CDR2: SGHVS, FQNEAQ. CDR3 sequence: CASSLAPRGPNYGYTF. CDR3 bases: TGTGCCAGCAGCTTAGCGCCTCGAGGTCCTAACTATGGCTACACCTTC.

The chain combines TRBV5-1 with TRBJ2-3, with 11 positions matching TRBD1. The germline V gene encodes CDR1 SGHRS and CDR2 YFSETQ. CDR3 length: 15 amino acids. V shed 3 bases, J shed 4 bases, and the junction held 4 bases outside the gene matches. The CDR3 here is CASSSGQGVADTQYF. The CDR3 DNA follows: TGCGCCAGCAGCTCGGGACAGGGGGTTGCAGATACGCAGTATTTT.

The chain uses TRBV7-8 and TRBJ2-1; D call uncertain. This CDR3 region has 14 residues. Germline CDR1 SGHVS, CDR2 FQNEAQ. The germline V and J ends were trimmed by 6 bases and 6 bases, with 15 bases remaining between them. DNA for the CDR3: TGTGCCAGCAGACCGAGTGACGCGGTCAATGAGCAGTTCTTC. Residues: CASRPSDAVNEQFF.

The chain has TRBV15 and TRBJ2-3; D remains unclear. CDR1 is LNHNV and CDR2 is YYDKDF in the germline V gene (reference sequence). V was cut by 8 bases and J by 4 bases, with 19 bases left in between. The CDR3 sequence is 15 residues long. The CDR3 DNA is TGTGCCACCCTGCCCTCCTCGTCTAGTCCAGATACGCAGTATTTT. It codes for CATLPSSSSPDTQYF. Looking up the rest from reference TRBV15 and TRBJ2-3 gives the full variable domain: DAMVIQNPRYQVTQFGKPVTLSCSQTLNHNVMYWYQQKSSQAPKLLFHYYDKDFNNEADTPDNFQSRRPNTSFCFLDIRSPGLGDTAMYLCATLPSSSSPDTQYFGPGTRLTVL.

This rearrangement joins TRBV7-2 to TRBJ2-1; 7 bases line up with TRBD2. With 5 bases clipped from V and 13 bases from J, the junction kept 8 bases outside the gene matches. This CDR3 contains 12 residues. Looked up from germline, CDR1 is SGHTA and CDR2 is FQGNSA. CDR3 loop: CASSQSGVQQFF. CDR3 DNA sequence: TGTGCCAGCAGCCAAAGCGGGGTCCAACAGTTCTTC.

The chain couples TRBV28 to TRBJ1-2; weak D call: TRBD1 (6 bases). V lost 8 bases to trimming and J lost 1 base, with 11 bases between them. Germline V gene data show CDR1 as MDHEN and CDR2 as SYDVKM. This CDR3 is 13 amino acids long. In nucleotides, the CDR3 is TGTGCCAGCCGAAACAGGGATAACTATGGCTACACCTTC. It translates to CASRNRDNYGYTF.

This chain connects TRBV6-6 to TRBJ2-3; TRBD1 aligns across 7 bases. This CDR3 is built from 16 residues. V shed 6 bases, J shed 2 bases, and the junction held 11 bases outside the gene matches. The V gene's germline CDR1 is MNHNY and CDR2 SVGAGI (reference sequence). CDR3 sequence: CASRRIRDSNTDTQYF. Here the CDR3 DNA reads TGTGCCAGCAGGCGCATCCGGGACAGCAACACAGATACGCAGTATTTT.

The V gene is TRBV30, the J gene TRBJ1-5, with a weak D call TRBD1 (6 bases). The germline V gene encodes CDR1 GTSNPN and CDR2 SVGIG (reference sequence). V lost 5 bases, J lost 6 bases, and 26 bases lay in between. The CDR3 covers 17 residues. Here the CDR3 reads CAWGLEGGAGVSQPQHF. CDR3 bases: TGTGCCTGGGGGCTGGAGGGGGGCGCAGGGGTCTCTCAGCCCCAGCATTTT.

The CDR3 region is CASSLINPGTGPYEQYF. CDR3 sequence (DNA): TGTGCCAGCAGCCTAATTAACCCCGGGACAGGTCCCTACGAGCAGTACTTC. J is TRBJ2-7 and V is TRBV7-3, with 8 bases matching TRBD1. Trimming cost V 5 bases and J 2 bases; bases outside gene matches: 14. This CDR3 has 17 residues. Per germline, CDR1 SGHTA and CDR2 FQGTGA. The full variable domain, rest sourced from reference TRBV7-3 and TRBJ2-7, is GAGVSQTPSNKVTEKGKYVELRCDPISGHTALYWYRQSLGQGPEFLIYFQGTGAADDSGLPNDRFFAVRPEGSVSTLKIQRTERGDSAVYLCASSLINPGTGPYEQYFGPGTRLTVT.

The CDR3 sequence: CASSISVNYEQYF. The CDR3 nucleotides read TGTGCCAGTAGTATATCTGTTAACTACGAGCAGTACTTC. This chain joins TRBV19 and TRBJ2-7; D not resolved. V lost 2 bases and J 3 bases, leaving 8 bases between the germline ends. CDR1 is LNHDA, CDR2 SQIVND, per germline (reference sequence). This CDR3 is 13 amino acids long.

V gene TRBV5-5 combines with J gene TRBJ2-1; TRBD2 matches 15 bases. From germline, CDR1 is SGHKS and CDR2 YYEKEE (reference sequence). Trimming took 4 bases from V and 6 from J; bases not matched to a gene: 8. This CDR3 region has 17 residues. The CDR3 loop reads CASSHRTSGGGRNEQFF. Here the CDR3 DNA reads TGTGCCAGCAGCCACCGGACTAGCGGGGGGGGGCGCAATGAGCAGTTCTTC.

The rearrangement uses TRBV5-1 and TRBJ2-5; D may be TRBD1 or TRBD2 (5 bases each). Germline V gene sequence: CDR1 SGHRS, CDR2 YFSETQ. V lost 5 bases and J lost 0, with 29 bases in between. The CDR3 is made up of 20 amino acids. The CDR3 sequence: CASRNSGLNSGFLHQETQYF. The CDR3 DNA follows: TGCGCCAGCAGGAACTCGGGGCTTAATTCAGGTTTTTTACACCAAGAGACCCAGTACTTC.

The rearrangement uses TRBV3-1 (or the pseudogene TRBV3-2) and TRBJ2-1, with 9 nucleotides matching TRBD2. The V gene end was trimmed by 6 bases and the J gene end by 3 bases; junction bases not matched to a gene: 9. Germline loops: CDR1 LGHDT, CDR2 YNNKEL (reference sequence). The CDR3 consists of 16 residues. In DNA, the CDR3 is TGTGCCAGCAGTCGGACGGCGGGGGGGCTCTACAATGAGCAGTTCTTC. It translates to CASSRTAGGLYNEQFF.

The chain couples TRBV7-9 to TRBJ2-6; the D is unclear. CDR1 SEHNR and CDR2 FQNEAQ come from the germline V gene (reference sequence). This CDR3 comprises 17 residues. Trimming took off 4 bases at V and 2 bases at J, with 15 bases between the two ends. The DNA of the CDR3 is TGTGCCAGCAGCTCCCCGTCCAGGCGGCCTGGGGCCAACGTCCTGACTTTC. Translating gives CASSSPSRRPGANVLTF.

V gene TRBV30 combines with J gene TRBJ1-5, with D tentatively TRBD1 (5 bases). Looked up from germline, CDR1 is GTSNPN and CDR2 is SVGIG (reference sequence). The CDR3 is 14 amino acids. V dropped 0 bases and J dropped 6 bases, with 12 bases sitting between them. In DNA form, the CDR3 reads TGTGCCTGGAGTGTAGAGCTAGGGACTCAGCCCCAGCATTTT. Its translation: CAWSVELGTQPQHF.

This sequence joins TRBV19 and TRBJ2-7; D assignment may be TRBD1 or TRBD2 (5 bases each). V was cut by 3 bases and J by 2 bases, with 11 bases left in between. This CDR3 spans 14 amino acids. Germline CDR1 and CDR2: LNHDA and SQIVND (reference sequence). In DNA, the CDR3 is TGTGCCAGTAGTATGGGTGGGGGAACCTACGAGCAGTACTTC. This encodes CASSMGGGTYEQYF.

This chain connects TRBV3-1 (or the pseudogene TRBV3-2) to TRBJ1-2; D unresolved. Germline CDR1 LGHDT, CDR2 YNNKEL (reference sequence). CDR3 length: 12 residues. Trimming cost V 0 bases and J 6 bases, with 5 bases left between them. CDR3 loop: CASSQEMDGYTF. In nucleotides, the CDR3 is TGTGCCAGCAGCCAAGAAATGGATGGCTACACCTTC.

V usage is TRBV3-1 (or the pseudogene TRBV3-2) and J usage is TRBJ1-2; D remains unclear. The length of the CDR3 is 15 residues. CDR1 LGHDT and CDR2 YNNKEL come from the germline V gene (reference sequence). The ends were cut back, 0 bases at V and 4 bases at J, with 12 bases in the middle. This chain's CDR3 is CASSQDFSGSYGYTF. In nucleotides, the CDR3 is TGTGCCAGCAGCCAAGATTTCTCGGGGTCCTATGGCTACACCTTC.

The V call is TRBV4-1, the J call TRBJ2-2, with D unresolved. The germline V gene has CDR1 MGHRA and CDR2 YSYEKL. Between the trimmed V and J ends, which lost 1 base and 1 base, there was a span of 4 bases. The CDR3 has 14 amino acids. The CDR3 spells CASSQAGNTGELFF. CDR3 DNA sequence: TGCGCCAGCAGCCAAGCGGGGAACACCGGGGAGCTGTTTTTT.

CDR3: CASGPGANVLTF. CDR3 DNA sequence: TGTGCCAGTGGGCCTGGGGCCAACGTCCTGACTTTC. The rearrangement uses TRBV3-1 (or the pseudogene TRBV3-2) and TRBJ2-6, with D unclear. Germline V gene lookup returns CDR1 LGHDT and CDR2 YNNKEL (reference sequence). CDR3 length: 12 amino acids. V dropped 9 bases and J dropped 2 bases, with 5 bases sitting between them.

The chain is built from TRBV6-6 and TRBJ1-5; D call uncertain. Trimming cost V 10 bases and J 0 bases, with 16 bases left between them. CDR1 and CDR2 (germline): MNHNY, SVGAGI (reference sequence). This CDR3 comprises 15 residues. In DNA form, the CDR3 reads TGTGCCACCTCAGAGGCGGGGTATAGCAATCAGCCCCAGCATTTT. Encoded protein: CATSEAGYSNQPQHF.

The chain's CDR3 is CASSETRDEAFF. For the CDR3, the DNA is TGTGCCAGCAGTGAAACTAGGGATGAAGCTTTCTTT. The chain carries TRBV6-1 and TRBJ1-1; D is undetermined. CDR1 and CDR2 (germline): MNHNS, SASEGT. Between the trimmed V and J ends, which lost 2 bases and 7 bases, there was a span of 8 bases. This CDR3 is 12 amino acids long.

As regards this clone: The sample holds other DNA sequences that translate to the same CDR3. The V and J genes are TRBV11-1 and TRBJ2-1; 10 bases align to TRBD2. CDR3 length: 15 residues. Germline V gives CDR1 SGHAT, CDR2 FQDESV (reference sequence). V lost 0 bases, J lost 9 bases, and 5 bases stayed unmatched. CDR3 coding DNA: TGTGCCAGCAGCTTAGCAAGCGGGGGGGCCGGTGAGCAGTTCTTC. Residues: CASSLASGGAGEQFF.

J is TRBJ2-5 and V is TRBV5-4; D unresolved. Trimming removed 0 bases from V and 1 base from J, with 10 bases in between. CDR3 size: 15 residues. Germline values: CDR1 SGHNT, CDR2 YYREEE (reference sequence). As DNA, the CDR3 is TGTGCCAGCAGCTTGGCCCGTTGGGGCCAAGAGACCCAGTACTTC. Translation gives CASSLARWGQETQYF.

The V call is TRBV4-2, the J call TRBJ2-7; TRBD2 agrees at 9 bases. CDR3 size: 18 residues. Germline V gene sequence: CDR1 LGHNA, CDR2 YNFKEQ. After removal of 1 base from V and 1 base from J, the junction contained 11 bases not matched to a gene. DNA of the CDR3: TGTGCCAGCAGCCAAGTTTATGGGGCTAGCGGGGAATCCTACGAGCAGTACTTC. Protein product: CASSQVYGASGESYEQYF.